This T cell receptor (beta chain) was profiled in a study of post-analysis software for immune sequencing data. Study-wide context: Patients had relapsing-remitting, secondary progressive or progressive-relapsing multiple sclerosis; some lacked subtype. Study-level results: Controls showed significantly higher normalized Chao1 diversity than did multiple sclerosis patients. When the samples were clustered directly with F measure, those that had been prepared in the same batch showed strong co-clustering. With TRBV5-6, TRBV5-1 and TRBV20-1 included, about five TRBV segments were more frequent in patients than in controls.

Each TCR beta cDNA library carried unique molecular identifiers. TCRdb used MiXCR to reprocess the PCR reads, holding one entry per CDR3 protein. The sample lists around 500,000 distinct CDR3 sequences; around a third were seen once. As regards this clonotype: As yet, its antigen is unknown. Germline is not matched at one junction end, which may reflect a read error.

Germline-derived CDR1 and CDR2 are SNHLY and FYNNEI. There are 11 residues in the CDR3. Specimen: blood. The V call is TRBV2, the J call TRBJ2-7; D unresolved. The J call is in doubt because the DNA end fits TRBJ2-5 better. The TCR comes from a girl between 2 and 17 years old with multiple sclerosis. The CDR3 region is CASKTQGTQYF. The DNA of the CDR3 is TGTGCCAGCAAAACCCAAGGGACCCAGTACTTC.